These T cell receptor beta chains were read from a single sample in a study of blood T cell repertoires in COVID-19. The table came from immunoSEQ multiplex PCR; TCRdb's copy has only in-frame clones and leaves some out. There are about 72,000 clones in the sample; roughly 90% occur only once, and roughly 9.1% lies in the top ten. The sample consisted of peripheral blood. All receptors derive from a human donor in a cohort sampled during active COVID-19. Each CDR3 is given with its conserved first and last residue. The D gene is left open where the match is weak. Only some rows state a clone size, as once, few, many or a class for expanded clones.

-	-	TRBV28	TRBJ1-5	CASSFPPGHAQHF	TGTGCCAGCAGTTTCCCCCCTGGACACGCCCAGCATTTT
-	-	TRBV2	TRBJ2-6	CASTVSGANVLTF	TGTGCCAGCACGGTCTCTGGGGCCAACGTCCTGACTTTC
-	-	TRBV9	TRBJ1-2	CASSVEGTSNYGYTF	TGTGCCAGCAGCGTAGAGGGGACTTCTAACTATGGCTACACCTTC
TRBD2	-	TRBV7-2	TRBJ2-3	CASSQAPGLGNLDTQYF	TGTGCCAGCAGTCAAGCTCCGGGACTAGGAAACCTAGATACGCAGTATTTT
-	-	TRBV10-3	TRBJ2-3	CAISSISSTDTQYF	TGTGCCATCAGCTCTATTTCTAGCACAGATACGCAGTATTTT
-	-	TRBV12-3/TRBV12-4	TRBJ2-1	CASSRGTEQFF	TGTGCCAGCAGCAGGGGCACTGAGCAGTTCTTC
-	few	TRBV19	TRBJ1-4	CASSAYEKLFF	TGTGCCAGTAGCGCGTACGAAAAACTGTTTTTT
TRBD1	-	TRBV5-4	TRBJ2-2	CASSSGQGAGTGELFF	TGTGCCAGCAGCTCTGGACAGGGGGCTGGAACCGGGGAGCTGTTTTTT
-	-	TRBV9	TRBJ2-3	CASSVGERPSTDTQYF	TGTGCCAGCAGCGTAGGCGAGCGCCCTAGCACAGATACGCAGTATTTT
TRBD1	-	TRBV5-6	TRBJ2-2	CASSSGGTGELFF	TGTGCCAGCAGCTCAGGGGGCACCGGGGAGCTGTTTTTT
-	-	TRBV5-1	TRBJ1-5	CASSAMLGDQPQHF	TGCGCCAGCAGCGCGATGTTAGGAGATCAGCCCCAGCATTTT
TRBD2	-	TRBV28	TRBJ2-2	CASSPLAENTGELFF	TGTGCCAGCAGTCCGCTAGCGGAGAACACCGGGGAGCTGTTTTTT
-	-	TRBV29-1	TRBJ1-1	CSFGWAENTEAFF	TGCAGCTTTGGGTGGGCAGAGAACACTGAAGCTTTCTTT
TRBD2	-	TRBV5-1	TRBJ2-5	CASSALLAGQETQYF	TGCGCCAGCAGCGCCCTCCTAGCGGGACAAGAGACCCAGTACTTC
-	few	TRBV25-1	TRBJ1-3	CASSSTGRGNTIYF	TGTGCCAGCAGTTCTACAGGGAGAGGAAACACCATATATTTT
-	-	TRBV7-2	TRBJ1-3	CASSSYTGPGNTIYF	TGTGCCAGCAGCTCCTATACAGGGCCTGGAAACACCATATATTTT